The 2 T cell receptor beta chains given below trace back to one sample, sequenced in a study of cytomegalovirus exposure and HLA in healthy donors. It was with 60 Vbeta and 13 Jbeta primers that the PCR ran. Profiling relied on immunoSEQ multiplex PCR, and the TCRdb table lists in-frame clones only, not all of them. The sample yields fewer than 60,000 clones, approximately 80% seen once. The sequenced sample was PBMCs. The receptor set was obtained from a woman in her thirties or forties in good health and CMV-seropositive.

Only one count was recorded for this clone. This chain joins TRBV13 and TRBJ1-1; D is uncertain. CDR3 length: 13 residues. The germline gives CDR1 PRHDT, CDR2 FYEKMQ (reference sequence). Trimming took 2 bases from V and 0 from J, leaving 4 bases between them. CDR3 nucleotides: TGTGCCAGCAGCTTATCAATGAACACTGAAGCTTTCTTT. Residues: CASSLSMNTEAFF.

The chain is built from TRBV7-2 and TRBJ2-5, with TRBD2 identical over 7 bases. This CDR3 region has 13 residues. Losses at the gene ends were 2 bases for V and 4 bases for J; bases not matched to a gene: 1. Germline lookup yields CDR1 SGHTA and CDR2 FQGNSA. The chain's CDR3 is CASSLLAGETQYF. The CDR3 DNA reads as TGTGCCAGCAGCTTATTAGCGGGAGAGACCCAGTACTTC.